This TCR beta chain was captured in a study of cytomegalovirus exposure and HLA in healthy donors (dated by TCRdb to the late 2010s). The study in broad terms: An earlier analysis of several hundred of the donors reported approximately 300 Gb of sequence data and some 100 million unique TCR beta sequences from 150 million to 200 million T cells. An early release covering some 640 HLA-typed donors comprised 300 to 350 gigabases of sequencing data and around 80 million unique TCR sequences. Among the approximately 400 genotyped donors, around 81% belonged to the genetic ancestry cluster associated with self-reported Caucasian donors. The aim of the study was to test whether cataloging public T cell receptors could identify signatures of past pathogen exposure. Using immunosequencing, the study profiled T cell repertoires from 640 or so subjects and related those repertoires to cytomegalovirus serostatus. A separate validation cohort of roughly 110 different subjects was used in addition to the approximately 700-subject first cohort. High-throughput TCR immunosequencing, statistical association of individual TCRs with disease status, and machine learning were combined to predict cytomegalovirus infection status. A later analysis re-examined previously published TCR beta repertoires from about 700 donors and added high-resolution HLA genotyping to investigate patterns of TCR occurrence. Rather than drawing on any new phenotypic data, the later analysis identified candidate immune exposures from TCR beta sequences and the way those sequences occurred across donors. In an earlier analysis of over 550 of the donors, high-throughput TCR beta sequencing was used to judge whether each TCR beta V gene segment behaved as functional or pseudogenic. Donor age, sex, ethnicity and CMV serostatus were compiled together with the repertoire data. A later genetic analysis took genome-wide SNP genotypes for about 55% of the roughly 670 donors and used that subset as a discovery cohort. All discovery cohort repertoires had been generated using a single sequencing platform. Class I and class II HLA loci were covered by the typing at four-digit resolution. The number of donors typed differed by locus, with roughly 629-640 for A, B, C, DRB1 and DQB1, around 500 for DQA1, 606 for DPA1, and roughly 450 for DPB1. Roughly 5 DR-DQ haplotypes were handled as single units for association and clustering, since linkage in the cohort was strong. On average, around 230,000 unique TCR beta nucleotide sequences were sequenced per donor among 300 to 500 genotyped donors of the cohort, with 15% to 20% of those sequences being non-productive.

Library preparation employed the immunoSEQ multiplex PCR assay. The multiplex PCR relied on a mix of 60 forward primers for TCR Vbeta segments and 13 reverse primers for TCR Jbeta segments. Amplification of the CDR3 region of rearranged TCR beta genes was performed with a multiplex PCR assay on genomic DNA. The amplified TCR beta libraries were sequenced on the Illumina HiSeq System as 87-base-pair reads. For the original study's pipeline: In a later analysis, 70 million to 95 million unique TCR beta chains were counted across the approximately 640 repertoires, and roughly 11 million of these chains were shared by at least two donors. Raw reads were error-corrected and collapsed into unique sequences by a nearest-neighbor algorithm in which closely related sequences were merged to remove PCR and sequencing errors. To assign V, D and J gene segments, CDR3 sequences were aligned to IMGT reference sequences. For a sequence to be retained, at least a six-nucleotide match to both a V gene segment and a J gene segment was required. A rearrangement was called productive if the CDR3 had no stop codons and remained in frame with V and J, and every other rearrangement was called non-productive. CDR3 was defined according to IMGT convention as the region running from the second conserved V-encoded cysteine to the conserved J-encoded phenylalanine. Sequences without an unambiguous match to a single V gene segment were excluded from the earlier analysis of 500 to 700 of the donors. In an earlier analysis of 587 of the donors, V segments were called functional above 56.7% productive rearrangements and were called segregating when the between-donor standard deviation exceeded 5%. To diagnose cytomegalovirus status from the catalog of TCR beta chain sequences, a statistical classification framework was built. V and J gene assignment, in a later analysis, came from comparing TCR nucleotide sequences with IMGT/GENE-DB human TR gene sequences. In a later analysis, CDR3 sequences and most-parsimonious VDJ recombination scenarios were assigned using the TCRdist pipeline. A later analysis defined each TCR beta chain by its CDR3 amino acid sequence plus V-gene family, and excluded reads lacking a unique V-gene family. To address suspected cross-contamination and a sequencing artifact, a later analysis removed a few hundred highly shared, low-generation-probability nucleotide sequences. In a later analysis, a clonal expansion index was calculated for each public chain from normalized within-repertoire ranks of inferred template counts. A later analysis computed generation probabilities with a VDJ recombination model fitted to out-of-frame rearrangements, and checked the results against IGoR. A later analysis scored TCR-TCR, TCR-HLA and TCR-CMV co-occurrence with hypergeometric tests, applying a repertoire-size bias correction to TCR pairs. To estimate false discovery rates, a later analysis permuted the HLA or CMV assignments 20 times. A later analysis grouped co-occurring TCRs with DBSCAN, adding TCRdist sequence similarity when clustering within HLA-allele-positive subsets. Repertoires with fewer than 30,000 or more than 120,000 public chains were left out of co-occurrence clustering, as were about 5 repertoires with anomalous nucleotide sharing. Held by TCRdb, this immuneACCESS table contains in-frame sequences only and omits some clones. Under half of the omission traces to an unresolved V gene where checked; the cause of the rest is unknown. The V and J calls and clone size were taken over from that table, and D and trimming were inferred from the DNA. The sample's own table lists 95,000 to 150,000 clones. Approximately 2% of the sample is held by the ten biggest clonotypes.

What the work shows at the level of the full study, not this receptor alone: In a later analysis, HLA-associated TCR beta chains were found to be more clonally expanded and to have lower generation probabilities than equally common non-associated chains. The earlier analysis of some 540 of the donors excluded seventeen rarely observed V segments, including chromosome 9 orphons, because counts were too low. For the cohort, immune exposure information was limited to CMV serostatus. Broadly in line with IMGT annotations, most TCR beta V segments showed up in productive rearrangements about 87% or about 30% of the time in an earlier analysis of approximately 600 of the donors. At a false discovery rate of 0.05, a later analysis linked 16,951 TCR beta sequences to specific HLA alleles. Linkage disequilibrium might explain the correlated functional status among segregating V segments, but an unknown experimental factor could not be excluded. A further reported finding was that TCR beta sequences accurately predicted the HLA-A and HLA-B alleles for most subjects in the first cohort. In this cohort, only TCR beta chains were sequenced, and detectable features were limited by the absence of alpha or paired-chain data. A total of 150 to 200 TCR beta chains were listed by the study as associated with cytomegalovirus. A few of the identified cytomegalovirus-associated TCR beta chains were confirmed in vitro to be specific for cytomegalovirus antigens. Roughly uniform sequencing depth across donors was assumed in presence/absence analyses, although this assumption may not hold. In a later analysis, several top co-occurrence clusters were reported to appear linked to parvovirus B19, influenza, CMV and Epstein-Barr virus. Most TCR sequences were seen in very few donors, while some public TCRs were found in many individuals. Some IMGT-functional V segments, including TRBV6-2 and TRBV6-3, could not be distinguished by the 87-base-pair reads and were therefore excluded. V-gene and J-gene trimming of TCR beta chains was associated with a missense DCLRE1C variant in a later genetic analysis, and the association was replicated in an independent cohort. The sequencing pipeline was judged likely to have produced a cluster of highly shared sequence variants as a technical artifact. It was suggested by the authors that the approach could potentially be generalized to other disease states and immunological phenotypes. When HLA alleles, especially DR and DQ, strongly co-occurred, attributing TCR associations to individual alleles was difficult. Because HLA typing was unavailable for some donors at each locus, only the typed subset was used in association tests. According to a later analysis, TCR association rates differed among HLA loci, with DRB1 alleles showing the most associated TCRs and HLA-C alleles showing the fewest. The classifier was reported to diagnose cytomegalovirus status with high specificity and sensitivity in both the original cohort and the validation cohort. According to a later genetic analysis, donors in an Asian-associated ancestry cluster had fewer N-insertions in productive TCRs than the approximately 670-donor mean. According to a later analysis, most CMV-associated TCR beta chains appeared to be HLA-restricted, and the HLA associations seemed to be driven largely by CMV exposure.

Details on this clone: This receptor's antigen is unknown.

The cohort consisted of fewer than 700 healthy bone marrow donors. Cohort members were all nominally healthy when sampled, although unrecorded immune exposures were likely present. The donor tested CMV seronegative, placing the donor among the 350 or so seronegative members of the cohort. Each donor provided a peripheral blood sample, and peripheral blood mononuclear cells were used for TCR beta sequencing. Genomic DNA was extracted from the blood cell samples with the Qiagen DNeasy Blood Extraction Kit. Trimming removed 0 bases from V and 7 bases from J, leaving 14 bases between the germline ends. The CDR3 spans 15 residues, from the cysteine through the phenylalanine. Only CDR3 DNA remains: 45 bases, in frame from the first base. From a lookup of the germline V gene, CDR1 and CDR2 are SGDLS and YYNGEE.

Sequencing was carried out using PBMCs. The chain is made from TRBV9 and TRBJ1-5, with a weak D call of TRBD1 (5 bases match). The TCR comes from a man aged 35 to 55 in good health and CMV-seronegative. The base sequence is TGTGCCAGCAGCGTAGGTGAATTAGGGGTACAGCCCCAGCATTTT. Translated, it reads CASSVGELGVQPQHF.